The rows below give T cell receptor beta chains drawn from one sample of a study of Graves' ophthalmopathy and Graves' hyperthyroidism. TCRdb reanalysed the multiplex PCR reads using MiXCR and keeps one entry per CDR3 protein. The sample lists some 210,000 distinct CDR3 sequences; under 30% were seen once. Sequenced material: peripheral blood. All receptors derive from a man aged 50 to 60 with Graves' ophthalmopathy. Each CDR3 is given without its conserved first and last residue. Each record gives: CDR3 length, J gene, V gene, CDR3 protein.

cdr3_length: 11; j_call: TRBJ2-7; v_call: TRBV5-1; cdr3_aa: ASRGTGDYEQY
cdr3_length: 10; j_call: TRBJ1-1; v_call: TRBV2; cdr3_aa: ASNPKGRGAF
cdr3_length: 11; j_call: TRBJ1-1; v_call: TRBV12-3/TRBV12-4; cdr3_aa: ASSPVSGTEAF
cdr3_length: 13; j_call: TRBJ1-2; v_call: TRBV6-1; cdr3_aa: ASSESLGRGYGYT
cdr3_length: 16; j_call: TRBJ1-1; v_call: TRBV11-2; cdr3_aa: ASSFRPGQGADNTEAF
cdr3_length: 11; j_call: TRBJ1-2; v_call: TRBV30; cdr3_aa: AWSVRTGLGYT
cdr3_length: 14; j_call: TRBJ2-5; v_call: TRBV6-5; cdr3_aa: ASSPSGAGGGETQY
cdr3_length: 13; j_call: TRBJ2-7; v_call: TRBV19; cdr3_aa: ASSIGAGLSYEQY
cdr3_length: 10; j_call: TRBJ2-5; v_call: TRBV6-5; cdr3_aa: ASSQGAETQY
cdr3_length: 15; j_call: TRBJ1-2; v_call: TRBV5-1; cdr3_aa: ASSPEEALTTFYGYT
cdr3_length: 12; j_call: TRBJ2-5; v_call: TRBV15; cdr3_aa: ATSSSVGQETQY
cdr3_length: 15; j_call: TRBJ1-6; v_call: TRBV11-2; cdr3_aa: ASSPTRGTVYNSPLH
cdr3_length: 11; j_call: TRBJ1-5; v_call: TRBV12-3/TRBV12-4; cdr3_aa: ASSLLGPQPQH
cdr3_length: 12; j_call: TRBJ2-7; v_call: TRBV28; cdr3_aa: ASSFGRTSYEQY
cdr3_length: 12; j_call: TRBJ2-7; v_call: TRBV6-2/TRBV6-3; cdr3_aa: ASSYSGRIYEQY
cdr3_length: 12; j_call: TRBJ2-5; v_call: TRBV10-3; cdr3_aa: AISGTGAGETQY
cdr3_length: 18; j_call: TRBJ2-2; v_call: TRBV6-4; cdr3_aa: ASIVGQGAALARNTGELF
cdr3_length: 12; j_call: TRBJ2-7; v_call: TRBV19; cdr3_aa: ASSMFEAPYEQY
cdr3_length: 13; j_call: TRBJ2-2; v_call: TRBV28; cdr3_aa: ASSKDSRNTGELF
cdr3_length: 11; j_call: TRBJ1-1; v_call: TRBV9; cdr3_aa: ASSTGRLTEAF
cdr3_length: 16; j_call: TRBJ2-2; v_call: TRBV3-1; cdr3_aa: ASSQGWGAGANTGELF
cdr3_length: 12; j_call: TRBJ2-7; v_call: TRBV28; cdr3_aa: ASRTGAGYYEQY
cdr3_length: 12; j_call: TRBJ1-2; v_call: TRBV12-5; cdr3_aa: ASGPPTWGQGYT
cdr3_length: 13; j_call: TRBJ2-7; v_call: TRBV28; cdr3_aa: ASSTDDGTGVEQY
cdr3_length: 12; j_call: TRBJ1-1; v_call: TRBV10-3; cdr3_aa: AISDPSAWTEAF
cdr3_length: 13; j_call: TRBJ2-5; v_call: TRBV4-1; cdr3_aa: ASSLRLAGVETQY
cdr3_length: 11; j_call: TRBJ1-1; v_call: TRBV2; cdr3_aa: ASSDMAGTEAF
cdr3_length: 11; j_call: TRBJ2-7; v_call: TRBV2; cdr3_aa: ASSADGDYEQY
cdr3_length: 13; j_call: TRBJ2-5; v_call: TRBV19; cdr3_aa: ASSIGGGVQETQY
cdr3_length: 11; j_call: TRBJ2-7; v_call: TRBV19; cdr3_aa: ASSRDGIYEQY
cdr3_length: 13; j_call: TRBJ2-7; v_call: TRBV6-1; cdr3_aa: ASRSRGTVTSRQY
cdr3_length: 13; j_call: TRBJ2-7; v_call: TRBV4-1; cdr3_aa: ASSASGRAYYEQY
cdr3_length: 10; j_call: TRBJ2-7; v_call: TRBV6-2/TRBV6-3; cdr3_aa: ASSDRPGEQY
cdr3_length: 11; j_call: TRBJ2-7; v_call: TRBV7-2; cdr3_aa: ASSPRLGFEQY
cdr3_length: 11; j_call: TRBJ2-2; v_call: TRBV12-3/TRBV12-4; cdr3_aa: ASSAQGTGELF
cdr3_length: 12; j_call: TRBJ2-5; v_call: TRBV29-1; cdr3_aa: SVHTTVGQETQY
cdr3_length: 12; j_call: TRBJ2-7; v_call: TRBV20-1; cdr3_aa: SARDGRTTYEQY
cdr3_length: 12; j_call: TRBJ2-7; v_call: TRBV28; cdr3_aa: ASTASSWGYEQY
cdr3_length: 9; j_call: TRBJ1-1; v_call: TRBV20-1; cdr3_aa: SAGPGQQAF
cdr3_length: 15; j_call: TRBJ1-6; v_call: TRBV27; cdr3_aa: ASSVDRASLAHSPLH
cdr3_length: 14; j_call: TRBJ2-5; v_call: TRBV7-2; cdr3_aa: ASSLRPSGSKETQY
cdr3_length: 10; j_call: TRBJ2-5; v_call: TRBV7-2; cdr3_aa: ASSSLEETQY
cdr3_length: 13; j_call: TRBJ1-5; v_call: TRBV12-3/TRBV12-4; cdr3_aa: ASSQTGGFSQPQH
cdr3_length: 11; j_call: TRBJ2-5; v_call: TRBV5-1; cdr3_aa: ASSSDRPETQY
cdr3_length: 12; j_call: TRBJ2-2; v_call: TRBV30; cdr3_aa: AWSTHRGTGELF
cdr3_length: 12; j_call: TRBJ2-7; v_call: TRBV20-1; cdr3_aa: SASRQGGYNEQY
cdr3_length: 14; j_call: TRBJ2-5; v_call: TRBV13; cdr3_aa: ASSLPAWRGPETQY
cdr3_length: 9; j_call: TRBJ2-7; v_call: TRBV28; cdr3_aa: ASRDIYEQY
cdr3_length: 11; j_call: TRBJ1-1; v_call: TRBV11-2; cdr3_aa: ASSLDRGSWAF
cdr3_length: 15; j_call: TRBJ2-7; v_call: TRBV15; cdr3_aa: ATSSVGAGREGYEQY